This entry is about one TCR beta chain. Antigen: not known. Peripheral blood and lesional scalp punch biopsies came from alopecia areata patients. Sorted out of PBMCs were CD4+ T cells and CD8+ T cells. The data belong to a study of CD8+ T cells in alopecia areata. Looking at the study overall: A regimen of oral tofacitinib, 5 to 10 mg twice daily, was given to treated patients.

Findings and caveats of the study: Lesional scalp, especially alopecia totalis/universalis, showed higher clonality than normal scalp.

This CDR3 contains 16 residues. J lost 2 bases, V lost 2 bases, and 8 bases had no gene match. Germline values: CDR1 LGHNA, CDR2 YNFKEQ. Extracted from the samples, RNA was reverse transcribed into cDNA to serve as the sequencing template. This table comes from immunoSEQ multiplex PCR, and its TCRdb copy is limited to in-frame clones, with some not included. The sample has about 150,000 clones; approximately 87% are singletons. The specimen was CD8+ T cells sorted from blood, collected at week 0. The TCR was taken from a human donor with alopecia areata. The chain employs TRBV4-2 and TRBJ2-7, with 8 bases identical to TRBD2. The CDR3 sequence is CASSQPSGRSTYEQYF. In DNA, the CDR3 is TGTGCCAGCAGCCAACCTAGCGGGCGGTCTACCTACGAGCAGTACTTC.